This note documents a single T cell receptor (beta chain) sequence. This clonotype was detected ten times or more. Its cognate antigen has yet to be identified. Per-base quality was not reported, and no clone a single base away is much larger than it. This sample was included in a study of regulatory T cells in long-lasting Graves disease (dated by TCRdb to about 2021). Context from the whole study: In the newly diagnosed Graves' disease group, patients had been taking antithyroid drugs for less than 3 months. Patients with persistent Graves' disease were compared with patients with newly diagnosed Graves' disease using TCR sequencing and RNA sequencing of peripheral blood. The study took place in China and was registered as a clinical trial. A total of some 35 samples underwent TCR sequencing, from some 13 patients with persistent Graves' disease and 20 or so patients with newly diagnosed Graves' disease. Points the paper makes about the study in general: Compared with newly diagnosed patients, patients with persistent Graves' disease had lower TCR Shannon entropy and fewer highly expanded clones, which suggests clonal expansion. The study examined only peripheral blood because the primary lesion, thyroid tissue, could not be accessed. TRBV28, TRBJ1-2 and TRBJ2-5 were preferentially used in persistent disease, while TRBV20-1 and TRBJ2-1 were favored in newly diagnosed disease. As a limitation, the authors acknowledged that the small sample size may reduce accuracy. More public clonotypes were shared among persistent patients (more than 2,500) than among newly diagnosed patients (over 900). Only the TCR beta chain was sequenced and analyzed.

The time point label, read with the paper, signifies: newly diagnosed GD, antithyroid drugs for less than 3 months. For both TCR sequencing and RNA sequencing, RNA was extracted from PBMCs in TRIzol. Graves' disease was diagnosed according to American Thyroid Association guidelines. Patients for the study were recruited at an endocrinology department in Xi'an, China. Each patient gave 7.5 to 10 milliliters of peripheral blood, collected in an EDTA anticoagulant tube. PBMCs were isolated by Ficoll Paque Plus density gradient separation without further T cell sorting. An Agilent 2100 Bioanalyzer and agarose gel were used to check RNA quality, and a NanoDrop 2000 was used to measure RNA concentration. V is pruned by 6 bases and J by 3 bases, leaving 8 bases of the junction without a gene match. CDR1 DFQATT and CDR2 SNEGSKA were looked up in the germline V gene (reference sequence). The CDR3 measures 14 amino acids from cysteine to phenylalanine. The DNA shown is the 42-base CDR3, in frame from base 1.

Libraries were built with multiplex PCR. Reads for this sample came from an Illumina HiSeq 4000. iRepertoire HTBI primers and Arm-PCR amplification of CDR3 regions were used to construct TCR beta libraries. PCR products were gel purified before sequencing. The published analysis was carried out like this. Gene usage analysis of CDR3 amino acid clonotypes used the roughly 60 TRBV and some 15 TRBJ segments found across samples. COPE and FqMerger were used to merge filtered high-quality paired reads into contigs. BLAST was used to align contigs to the IMGT TRBV, TRBD and TRBJ reference genes, and CDR3 was defined following IMGT. Clonotypes above 0.1% frequency were classified as highly expanded clones. Shannon entropy served as the measure of repertoire diversity, while the Gini coefficient captured V-J evenness. Public clonotypes were defined as clonotypes shared by more than one individual. TCRdb reprocessing: public reads trimmed at Q25 with fastp, clones called with MiXCR, in-frame beta chains kept. Records with the same CDR3 protein are collapsed into one entry carrying the most frequent genes and DNA. The V and J calls, along with clone size, are taken from TCRdb and not from the paper's own processing. The sample table shows around 250,000 distinct CDR3 sequences, and around a sixth are seen once. The top ten constitute roughly 15% of the sample.

These same records also appear under a second study, on T cells in Graves' hyperthyroidism and ophthalmopathy. As the second paper documents: Stable Graves' hyperthyroidism was defined as no progression to ophthalmopathy during 18 months of follow-up. The hyperthyroidism patients were between 18 and 65 years old and newly diagnosed, with a disease duration of less than 2 months. Patients with uncontrolled infections, other autoimmune diseases, pregnancy or lactation were excluded. Diagnoses were based on clinical symptoms, serum thyroxine and TRAb, thyroid ultrasound and orbital computed tomography. A first-round RT-PCR of the TCR CDR3 used the HTBI primer set with the Qiagen OneStep RT-PCR kit. Most expanded thyroid clonotypes (frequency above 0.001) were also detected in blood, suggesting blood repertoires may reflect thyroid immune responses. A model built on a 13 V-J signature distinguished ophthalmopathy from stable hyperthyroidism, reaching 85% to 90% sensitivity and about 81% specificity in cross-validation and 80%/75% in testing. In validation, progression to ophthalmopathy was predicted by the model with roughly 69% sensitivity and 72.22% specificity, a median of around 5.9 months before onset. To identify distinguishing TCR V-J signatures, a discovery cohort of 100 or so patients was used, comprising 40 to 45 with Graves' ophthalmopathy and around 57 with stable Graves' hyperthyroidism. Prospective prediction of ophthalmopathy was tested in an independent validation cohort consisting of fewer than 20 hyperthyroidism patients and about 17 patients who later progressed to ophthalmopathy. The roughly 100 discovery patients were divided at random into training and test sets in a 7:3 ratio. In more than five Graves' hyperthyroidism patients, the study also compared T-cell repertoires from thyroid tissue with T-cell repertoires from blood. Following sampling, methimazole starting at 30 mg daily was given to hyperthyroidism patients, and high-dose intravenous methylprednisolone was given to ophthalmopathy patients. The libraries were constructed in a second round of multiplex PCR and then size-selected and purified. Libraries were sequenced paired-end with 100 bp reads on an Illumina HiSeq2000. SOAPnuke was used to process the raw data, throwing out any read that contained adapters or uncalled bases, had a mean Phred below 15, or lacked an exact constant-primer or identifier match. COPE v1.2.5 was used to merge high-quality paired reads, and clonotypes were defined as unique nucleotide sequences. MiTCR v1.1 was used to align the clonotypes against IMGT TRBV, TRBD and TRBJ reference segments. Analysis was restricted to V-J combinations with a frequency above 0.0001, which covered about 99% of repertoires. The TCS score was defined as the ratio of F50 (clonal expansion) to E x V (chaos), calculated using BLOSUM62-based TCRdist between CDR3 peptides within each V-J. Welch's t-statistics and random forest reduced around 520 V-J features to fewer than 15, which were used in a naive Bayes classifier (R e1071). No statistical method was used to fix the sample size in advance, and group allocation was not hidden from the investigators. TCR Vbeta CDR3 sequencing of 120 to 150 peripheral blood samples (more than 40 ophthalmopathy, approximately 80 hyperthyroidism and some 17 progressor patients) is reported in the paper.

The chain is encoded by TRBV20-1 joined to TRBJ2-4; the junction holds 7 bases that match TRBD1. Sequencing used peripheral blood mononuclear cells (PBMCs), obtained at new diagnosis, from a patient treated with antithyroid drugs. This receptor was obtained from a woman aged 30 to 39 with Graves disease. Donor details come from another sample of the same person, matched by shared clones. The sequence in DNA is TGCAGTGCCAGACCCTGGACAGGCAAAAACATTCAGTACTTC. It specifies CSARPWTGKNIQYF.